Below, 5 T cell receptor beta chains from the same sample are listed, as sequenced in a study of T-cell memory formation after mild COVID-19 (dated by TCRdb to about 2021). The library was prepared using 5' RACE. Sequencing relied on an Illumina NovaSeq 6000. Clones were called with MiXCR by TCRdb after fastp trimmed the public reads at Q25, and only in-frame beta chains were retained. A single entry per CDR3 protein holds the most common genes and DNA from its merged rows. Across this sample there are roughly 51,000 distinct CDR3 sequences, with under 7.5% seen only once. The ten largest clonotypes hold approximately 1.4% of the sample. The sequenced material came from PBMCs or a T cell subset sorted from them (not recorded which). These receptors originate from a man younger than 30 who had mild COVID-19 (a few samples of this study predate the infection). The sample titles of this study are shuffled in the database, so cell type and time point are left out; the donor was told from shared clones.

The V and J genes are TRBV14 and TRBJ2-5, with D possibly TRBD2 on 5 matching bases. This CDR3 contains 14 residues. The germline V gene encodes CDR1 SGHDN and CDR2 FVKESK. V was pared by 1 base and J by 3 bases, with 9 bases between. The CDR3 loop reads CASSQGWREETQYF. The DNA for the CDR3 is TGTGCCAGCAGCCAAGGGTGGCGGGAAGAGACCCAGTACTTC.

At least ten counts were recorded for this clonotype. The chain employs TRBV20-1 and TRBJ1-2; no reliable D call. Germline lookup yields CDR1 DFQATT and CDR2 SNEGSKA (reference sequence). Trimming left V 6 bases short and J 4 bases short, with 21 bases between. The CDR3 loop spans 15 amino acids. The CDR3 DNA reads TGCAGTGCCAGCCCTCCGGGGAACCCCACCTATGGCTACACCTTC. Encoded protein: CSASPPGNPTYGYTF.

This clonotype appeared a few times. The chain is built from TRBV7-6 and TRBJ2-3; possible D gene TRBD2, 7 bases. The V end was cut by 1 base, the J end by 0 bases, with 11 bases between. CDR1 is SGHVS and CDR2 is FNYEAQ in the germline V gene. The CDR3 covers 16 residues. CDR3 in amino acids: CASSLGPGGSTDTQYF. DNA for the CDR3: TGTGCCAGCAGCTTAGGCCCGGGGGGCAGCACAGATACGCAGTATTTT.

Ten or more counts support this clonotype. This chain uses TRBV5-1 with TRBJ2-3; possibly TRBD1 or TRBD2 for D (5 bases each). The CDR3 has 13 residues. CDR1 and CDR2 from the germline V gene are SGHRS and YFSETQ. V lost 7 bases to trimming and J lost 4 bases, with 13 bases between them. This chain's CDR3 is CASPPRGPDTQYF. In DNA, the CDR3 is TGCGCCAGCCCCCCCCGGGGCCCAGATACGCAGTATTTT.

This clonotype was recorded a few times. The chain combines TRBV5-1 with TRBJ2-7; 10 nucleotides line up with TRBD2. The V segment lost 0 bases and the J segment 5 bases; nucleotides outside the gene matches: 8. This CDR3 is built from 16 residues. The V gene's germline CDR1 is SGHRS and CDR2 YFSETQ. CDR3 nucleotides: TGCGCCAGCAGCTTGGGTTTACTAGCGGGGTTGAACGAGCAGTACTTC. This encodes CASSLGLLAGLNEQYF.